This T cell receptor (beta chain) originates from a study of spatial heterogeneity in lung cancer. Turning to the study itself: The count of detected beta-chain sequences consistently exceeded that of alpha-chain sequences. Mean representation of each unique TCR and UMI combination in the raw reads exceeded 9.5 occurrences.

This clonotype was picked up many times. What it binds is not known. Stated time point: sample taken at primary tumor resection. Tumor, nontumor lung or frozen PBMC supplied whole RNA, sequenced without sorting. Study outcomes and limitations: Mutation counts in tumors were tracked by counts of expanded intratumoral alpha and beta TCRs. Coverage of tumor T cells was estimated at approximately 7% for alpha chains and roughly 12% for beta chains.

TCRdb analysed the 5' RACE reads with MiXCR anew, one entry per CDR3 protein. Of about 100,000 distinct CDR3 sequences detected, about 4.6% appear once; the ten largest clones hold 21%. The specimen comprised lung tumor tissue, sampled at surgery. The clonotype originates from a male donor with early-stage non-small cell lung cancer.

The CDR3 protein is CASSPGTGVEKLFF. The CDR3 bases are TGTGCCAGCAGCCCCGGGACAGGGGTTGAAAAACTGTTTTTT. The gene calls are TRBV7-9 and TRBJ1-4; 10 bases line up with TRBD1. The CDR3 is 14 residues long. Trimming at V came to 5 bases and at J to 7 bases, leaving 4 bases not matched to a gene. Germline CDR1 SEHNR, CDR2 FQNEAQ (reference sequence). Based on the CDR3 plus reference TRBV7-9 and TRBJ1-4, the full variable domain is DTGVSQNPRHKITKRGQNVTFRCDPISEHNRLYWYRQTLGQGPEFLTYFQNEAQLEKSRLLSDRFSAERPKGSFSTLEIQRTEQGDSAMYLCASSPGTGVEKLFFGSGTQLSVL.